Detailed here is one TCR beta chain. This entry comes from a study of blood T cell repertoires in COVID-19. Study overall: Sample material is recorded as cDNA or gDNA derived from T cells, B-cell-depleted T cells, or PBMCs.

Original handling: How many nucleated cells were present was estimated from reference gene primer amplification. TCRdb's table, derived via immunoSEQ multiplex PCR, lists solely in-frame clones and lacks some. The V and J calls and clone size were taken over from that table, and D and trimming were inferred from the DNA. The table includes over 350,000 clones, around 90% detected once. V gave up 0 bases and J gave up 5 bases; unmatched junction bases: 8. Germline V gene sequence: CDR1 LGHNA, CDR2 YNFKEQ. The CDR3 has 17 residues. The rearrangement uses TRBV4-2 and TRBJ2-2; 8 nucleotides match TRBD2. Sequencing input: PBMCs or T cells enriched from blood (not recorded which). The clonotype originates from a woman in her late teens or twenties with acute COVID-19. CDR3 sequence: CASSQEWRGDYTGELFF. The DNA of the CDR3 is TGTGCCAGCAGCCAAGAATGGCGGGGGGACTATACCGGGGAGCTGTTTTTT.